This T cell receptor (beta chain) is drawn from a study of blood T cell repertoires in COVID-19. The method was immunoSEQ multiplex PCR; TCRdb's version includes in-frame clones alone and lacks a portion of them. The sample shows around 52,000 clones, about 90% of them seen only once. In germline, CDR1 is GTSNPN, CDR2 SVGIG (reference sequence). Trimming took 3 bases from V and 3 from J; bases not matched to a gene: 5. This CDR3 region has 15 residues. This sequence joins TRBV30 and TRBJ2-7; 13 nucleotides match TRBD2. The sample taken for sequencing was peripheral blood. This receptor was identified in a woman aged 80 or over with COVID-19, enrolled during active disease. CDR3 DNA sequence: TGTGCCTGGAGCCAGGGACTAGCGGGGTTCTACGAGCAGTACTTC. Its translation: CAWSQGLAGFYEQYF.